The source of this T cell receptor beta chain is a study of identical twins. TCRdb independently ran MiXCR on the 5' RACE reads; one entry per CDR3 protein. The table lists 400,000 to 500,000 distinct CDR3 sequences, roughly 20% of them singletons. This clonotype was counted at least ten times. Sequences were obtained from naive T cells sorted from blood. This sequence originates from a man aged 45-65 years in good health.

The CDR3 is CASSGGGYDEQFF. The CDR3, as DNA: TGTGCCAGCAGTGGGGGGGGTTACGATGAGCAGTTCTTC. This rearrangement joins TRBV6-1 to TRBJ2-1, with 7 bases lining up with TRBD2. The junction had 5 bases not matched to a gene; V was cut back by 4 bases and J by 8 bases. Germline values: CDR1 MNHNS, CDR2 SASEGT. The CDR3 contains 13 residues.